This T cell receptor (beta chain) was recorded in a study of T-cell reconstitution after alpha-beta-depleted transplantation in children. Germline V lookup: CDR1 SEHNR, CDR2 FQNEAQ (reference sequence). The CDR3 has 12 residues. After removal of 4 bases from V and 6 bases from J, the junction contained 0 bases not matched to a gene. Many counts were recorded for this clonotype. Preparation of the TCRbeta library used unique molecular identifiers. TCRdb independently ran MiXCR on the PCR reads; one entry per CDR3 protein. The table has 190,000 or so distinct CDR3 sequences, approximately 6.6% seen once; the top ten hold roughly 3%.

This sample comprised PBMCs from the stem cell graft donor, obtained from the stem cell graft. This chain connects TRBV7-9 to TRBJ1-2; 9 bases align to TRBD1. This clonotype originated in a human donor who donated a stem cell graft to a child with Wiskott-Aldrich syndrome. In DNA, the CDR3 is TGTGCCAGCAGCTGGACAGGGGATGGCTACACCTTC. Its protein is CASSWTGDGYTF.